The T cell receptor beta chain under discussion was sequenced for a study of patients and donors after allogeneic stem cell transplantation. TCRdb processed the RT-PCR reads anew with MiXCR; each CDR3 protein has one entry. The sample shows a few hundred thousand distinct CDR3 sequences, around an eighth of them seen only once. Germline lookup yields CDR1 SGHDT and CDR2 YYEEEE. V was shortened by 0 bases and J by 6 bases, with 7 bases between the two germline ends. The CDR3 is 13 residues long. The receptor was isolated from a human donor who was either an allogeneic HSCT recipient or a stem cell or donor lymphocyte infusion donor (not recorded which). It is not recorded whose cells these are; they may come from a transplant donor. The chain joins TRBV5-6 to TRBJ2-4; D ambiguous. The sample taken for sequencing was blood, either unsorted or a sorted T cell fraction (not recorded which). CDR3 coding DNA: TGTGCCAGCAGCTTGGCCAGATTAAACATTCAGTACTTC. This translates into CASSLARLNIQYF.